This TCR beta chain was found in a study of long-term antiretroviral therapy in people with HIV. The germline CDR1 and CDR2 sequences are LNHDA and SQIVND (reference sequence). V shed 7 bases and J 2 bases; nucleotides not matched to a gene: 5. The CDR3 loop spans 14 amino acids. Run at survey level, the immunoSEQ assay was version v3.0. TCRdb's table, derived via immunoSEQ multiplex PCR, lists solely in-frame clones and lacks some. Of about 33,000 clones in the sample, around 78% were seen once. This chain uses TRBV19 with TRBJ1-2, with TRBD1 matching over 9 bases. This TCR was sampled from a woman aged 50 to 60 with HIV. The sequencing used unsorted PBMCs, collected 3.1 years after starting antiretroviral therapy. The DNA of the CDR3 is TGTGCCAGTACTCCCGGGACAGGGAACTATGGCTACACCTTC. It yields the protein CASTPGTGNYGYTF.